Below are 30 T cell receptor beta chains sequenced from a single sample in a study of control samples from healthy donors and cancer patients. Sequenced by immunoSEQ multiplex PCR; TCRdb stores in-frame clones only, minus some. The sample consists of some 150,000 clones, about 91% of them appearing once. The sample consisted of blood. These receptor sequences come from a man aged 25 to 40 in good health.

This clone was picked up one time. This rearrangement joins TRBV5-4 to TRBJ2-3, with 13 bases aligning to TRBD2. Trimming cost V 0 bases and J 1 base; bases outside gene matches: 11. CDR1 is SGHNT, CDR2 YYREEE, per germline (reference sequence). The CDR3 runs 20 residues. CDR3 residues: CASSLETSGGAWVGTDTQYF. In DNA, the CDR3 is TGTGCCAGCAGCTTGGAAACTAGCGGGGGGGCCTGGGTAGGCACAGATACGCAGTATTTT.

The rearrangement uses TRBV5-6 and TRBJ2-2; 11 bases are shared with TRBD1. CDR1 SGHDT and CDR2 YYEEEE come from the germline V gene. The CDR3 has 15 residues. The V gene end was trimmed by 6 bases and the J gene end by 3 bases; junction bases not matched to a gene: 4. DNA of the CDR3: TGTGCCAGCATCCGGGACAGGGGGGACACCGGGGAGCTGTTTTTT. This codes for CASIRDRGDTGELFF.

The chain recombines TRBV5-1 with TRBJ1-3; D gene uncertain. Germline CDR1 SGHRS, CDR2 YFSETQ. V shed 4 bases and J shed 0 bases, with 8 bases lying between them. This CDR3 is built from 14 residues. The CDR3 sequence is CASSRGSSGNTIYF. The DNA of the CDR3 is TGCGCCAGCAGCCGAGGTAGCTCTGGAAACACCATATATTTT.

The chain recombines TRBV19 with TRBJ1-2; D is perhaps TRBD1 (5 bases). There are 12 residues in the CDR3. The V and J ends lost 6 bases and 4 bases respectively, with 9 bases between them. CDR1 is LNHDA and CDR2 is SQIVND in the germline V gene (reference sequence). CDR3 residues: CASSGATYGYTF. CDR3 bases: TGTGCCAGTAGCGGGGCGACCTATGGCTACACCTTC.

This clone came up once. The chain links TRBV5-4 to TRBJ1-2; the D is unclear. The CDR3 loop spans 13 amino acids. The germline V gene has CDR1 SGHNT and CDR2 YYREEE (reference sequence). Trimming took off 4 bases at V and 7 bases at J, with 14 bases between the two ends. The CDR3 is CASSKSPPRGYTF. The CDR3 DNA reads as TGTGCCAGCAGCAAGAGCCCCCCTCGTGGCTACACCTTC.

This sequence joins TRBV28 and TRBJ1-1; D may be TRBD1 (6 bases). Trimming took 6 bases from V and 2 from J, leaving 13 bases between them. Germline-derived CDR1 and CDR2 are MDHEN and SYDVKM. The CDR3 covers 14 residues. This chain's CDR3 is CASRVQGRNTEAFF. The CDR3, as DNA: TGTGCCAGCAGAGTACAGGGTAGAAACACTGAAGCTTTCTTT.

V and J are TRBV19 and TRBJ2-3; TRBD2 aligns across 8 bases. The CDR3 runs 17 residues. V lost 5 bases and J lost 4; bases outside the gene matches: 14. Per germline, CDR1 LNHDA and CDR2 SQIVND (reference sequence). The CDR3 loop reads CASSSPNRAGEADTQYF. In DNA, the CDR3 is TGTGCCAGTAGTTCCCCTAATCGAGCGGGGGAGGCAGATACGCAGTATTTT.

This chain connects TRBV7-9 to TRBJ1-2; D gene ambiguous. V lost 1 base and J 5 bases, leaving 5 bases between the germline ends. Germline CDR1 and CDR2: SEHNR and FQNEAQ (reference sequence). The CDR3 extends over 12 amino acids. CDR3 amino acids: CASSLDIYGYTF. The CDR3 nucleotides read TGTGCCAGCAGCTTAGATATATATGGCTACACCTTC. Complete variable domain (other parts from reference TRBV7-9 and TRBJ1-2): DTGVSQNPRHKITKRGQNVTFRCDPISEHNRLYWYRQTLGQGPEFLTYFQNEAQLEKSRLLSDRFSAERPKGSFSTLEIQRTEQGDSAMYLCASSLDIYGYTFGSGTRLTVV.

With respect to this clone: Relative to the germline gene, one junction end is altered; a read error may explain this. This chain connects TRBV7-2 to TRBJ2-3; 9 positions match TRBD2. Germline CDR1 is SGHTA and CDR2 is FQGNSA. The CDR3 has 13 amino acids. CDR3 nucleotide sequence: TGTGCCAGCAGTTTAGAGCTAGCGGGGACGCAGTATTTT. As protein: CASSLELAGTQYF.

The V call is TRBV7-8, the J call TRBJ1-1, with no clear D. Germline V gene sequence: CDR1 SGHVS, CDR2 FQNEAQ. Trimming stripped 2 bases from V and 1 base from J, with 8 bases between. The CDR3 runs 14 residues. CDR3 protein: CASSLSAGNTEAFF. The CDR3 DNA is TGTGCCAGCAGCTTATCGGCAGGGAACACTGAAGCTTTCTTT.

V gene TRBV9 combines with J gene TRBJ1-3; tentatively, D is TRBD1 (5 bases). The CDR3 totals 14 residues. V lost 0 bases and J lost 7, with 11 bases in between. The germline V gene encodes CDR1 SGDLS and CDR2 YYNGEE. CDR3 in DNA: TGTGCCAGCAGCGTAGCTGGGGGGGGGAACACCATATATTTT. Amino acids: CASSVAGGGNTIYF.

This chain links TRBV5-4 with TRBJ1-1, with D possibly TRBD1 on 5 matching bases. Trimming took 1 base from V and 0 from J, leaving 10 bases between them. This CDR3 is 15 amino acids long. CDR1 and CDR2 from the germline V gene are SGHNT and YYREEE (reference sequence). CDR3: CASSLSGVMNTEAFF. The CDR3 nucleotides are TGTGCCAGCAGCTTGTCGGGGGTCATGAACACTGAAGCTTTCTTT. Drawing the rest from reference TRBV5-4 and TRBJ1-1, the complete variable domain is ETGVTQSPTHLIKTRGQQVTLRCSSQSGHNTVSWYQQALGQGPQFIFQYYREEENGRGNFPPRFSGLQFPNYSSELNVNALELDDSALYLCASSLSGVMNTEAFFGQGTRLTVV.

The chain employs TRBV6-6 and TRBJ2-1; D possibly corresponds to TRBD2 (6 bases). Germline values: CDR1 MNHNY, CDR2 SVGAGI (reference sequence). CDR3 size: 14 residues. V was shortened by 0 bases and J by 7 bases, with 10 bases between the two germline ends. CDR3 amino acids: CASSYSPGGNEQFF. CDR3 sequence (DNA): TGTGCCAGCAGTTACTCCCCCGGGGGTAATGAGCAGTTCTTC.

J is TRBJ2-1 and V is TRBV5-8; 9 bases align to TRBD1. Germline V lookup: CDR1 SGHTS, CDR2 YDEGEE. CDR3 length equals 14 residues. Trimming cost V 7 bases and J 4 bases; bases outside gene matches: 6. DNA for the CDR3: TGTGCCAGCCTCCGGGACAGGGCATACAATGAGCAGTTCTTC. This encodes CASLRDRAYNEQFF.

The rearrangement links TRBV27 to TRBJ1-4, with a tentative D call TRBD1 (6 bases). The CDR3 consists of 14 residues. CDR1 and CDR2 (germline): MNHEY, SMNVEV (reference sequence). V was clipped by 0 bases and J by 14 bases, with 16 bases between them. CDR3 DNA: TGTGCCAGCAGTTTATCGACGGCGGGGACAAATCTGTTTTTT. Translated, it gives CASSLSTAGTNLFF. The full variable domain, its missing parts supplied by reference TRBV27 and TRBJ1-4, is EAQVTQNPRYLITVTGKKLTVTCSQNMNHEYMSWYRQDPGLGLRQIYYSMNVEVTDKGDVPEGYKVSRKEKRNFPLILESPSPNQTSLYFCASSLSTAGTNLFFGSGTQLSVL.

The rearrangement uses TRBV2 and TRBJ1-5; D may be TRBD1 (6 bases). Germline V gives CDR1 SNHLY, CDR2 FYNNEI. This CDR3 region has 14 residues. V lost 4 bases to trimming and J lost 5 bases, with 12 bases between them. CDR3 nucleotides: TGTGCCAGCAGTGCCCGGGACAAAGATCAGCCCCAGCATTTT. Translation: CASSARDKDQPQHF.

CDR3 loop: CASTDRGREKLFF. The CDR3 DNA reads TGTGCCAGTACGGACAGAGGACGTGAAAAACTGTTTTTT. The chain joins TRBV19 to TRBJ1-4; possible D gene TRBD1, 6 bases. V lost 7 bases, J lost 7 bases, and 13 bases lay in between. From germline, CDR1 is LNHDA and CDR2 SQIVND (reference sequence). The length of the CDR3 is 13 residues.

The chain employs TRBV5-1 and TRBJ1-1; 10 nucleotides align to TRBD1. This CDR3 is built from 14 residues. Germline CDR1 and CDR2: SGHRS and YFSETQ. V was pared by 4 bases and J by 4 bases, with 4 bases of the junction left unmatched. In DNA form, the CDR3 reads TGCGCCAGCAGCCCCCGGGACAGGGGCACTGAAGCTTTCTTT. It is translated as CASSPRDRGTEAFF.

This chain links TRBV9 with TRBJ1-2; 9 nucleotides agree with TRBD1. CDR1 is SGDLS, CDR2 YYNGEE, per germline. The CDR3 extends over 14 amino acids. The J segment lost 6 bases and the V segment lost 3 bases, leaving 6 bases of the junction unmatched. The CDR3 reads CASSGRGTGNGYTF. For the CDR3, the DNA is TGTGCCAGCAGCGGTAGGGGGACAGGGAATGGCTACACCTTC. Full variable domain (outside the CDR3, taken from reference TRBV9 and TRBJ1-2): DSGVTQTPKHLITATGQRVTLRCSPRSGDLSVYWYQQSLDQGLQFLIQYYNGEERAKGNILERFSAQQFPDLHSELNLSSLELGDSALYFCASSGRGTGNGYTFGSGTRLTVV.

CDR3 nucleotide sequence: TGTGCCAGCTCGCAGCGGGGGGGGATGAACATTCAGTACTTC. Its protein is CASSQRGGMNIQYF. The chain recombines TRBV28 with TRBJ2-4; 10 bases agree with TRBD2. After removal of 8 bases from V and 7 bases from J, the junction contained 8 bases not matched to a gene. The length of the CDR3 is 14 residues. Germline V gene data show CDR1 as MDHEN and CDR2 as SYDVKM.

The chain employs TRBV28 and TRBJ1-3, with D uncertain. The CDR3 is made up of 14 amino acids. In germline, CDR1 is MDHEN, CDR2 SYDVKM. V lost 7 bases and J lost 3, with 13 bases in between. The CDR3 sequence is CASNGATYGNTIYF. CDR3 DNA: TGTGCCAGCAATGGAGCGACCTATGGAAACACCATATATTTT.

The table lists this clone with a count of one. Since no conserved phenylalanine or tryptophan closes the CDR3, a read error is the likely cause. The DNA is left out, because the CDR3 cannot be placed on it with certainty; the CDR3 is given as TCRdb lists it. The CDR3 sequence is CASGLPRGDRAPEPCL. This chain uses TRBV12-5 with TRBJ1-3; TRBD1, the table's D call, was not compared with the DNA. Germline assignment: CDR1 LGHNT and CDR2 FRNRAP. The CDR3 numbers 16 amino acids, ends counted.

The V gene is TRBV6-1, the J gene TRBJ2-1; unclear D gene. CDR1 and CDR2 (germline): MNHNS, SASEGT. CDR3 length: 16 amino acids. Trimming took 4 bases from V and 0 from J, leaving 13 bases between them. The CDR3 coding sequence is TGTGCCAGCAGTGGAATTTCAAGAGGCTCCTACAATGAGCAGTTCTTC. It encodes CASSGISRGSYNEQFF.

The chain combines TRBV7-3 with TRBJ2-1, with a possible D match to TRBD2 (6 bases). Germline values: CDR1 SGHTA, CDR2 FQGTGA. This CDR3 has 16 amino acids. V was clipped by 1 base and J by 1 base, with 11 bases between them. The CDR3 is CASSLRGEVSYNEQFF. The CDR3 DNA follows: TGTGCCAGCAGCTTAAGGGGGGAGGTTTCCTACAATGAGCAGTTCTTC.

The rearrangement joins TRBV7-2 to TRBJ1-6, with a weak D call TRBD1 (6 bases). This CDR3 has 19 amino acids. Germline V gene sequence: CDR1 SGHTA, CDR2 FQGNSA. The V end lost 2 bases, the J end lost 6 bases, and 23 bases lay between the germline ends. CDR3 region: CASSLTGGSGVLANSPLHF. The DNA of the CDR3 is TGTGCCAGCAGCTTAACGGGAGGCTCAGGGGTACTGGCTAATTCACCCCTCCACTTT.

J is TRBJ1-3 and V is TRBV5-1; no definite D call. The germline V gene encodes CDR1 SGHRS and CDR2 YFSETQ. Trimming cost V 0 bases and J 0 bases, with 10 bases left between them. The CDR3 is made up of 16 amino acids. CDR3 loop: CASSLEARYSGNTIYF. The CDR3 DNA is TGCGCCAGCAGCTTGGAGGCCAGATACTCTGGAAACACCATATATTTT. Filled out from reference TRBV5-1 and TRBJ1-3, the complete variable domain reads KAGVTQTPRYLIKTRGQQVTLSCSPISGHRSVSWYQQTPGQGLQFLFEYFSETQRNKGNFPGRFSGRQFSNSRSEMNVSTLELGDSALYLCASSLEARYSGNTIYFGEGSWLTVV.

This chain connects TRBV6-5 to TRBJ2-7, with 10 bases lining up with TRBD1. V lost 1 base and J lost 3; bases outside the gene matches: 0. Germline V CDR1 and CDR2: MNHEY, SVGAGI. This CDR3 is built from 14 residues. CDR3 in amino acids: CASSYWDRGYEQYF. The CDR3 DNA sequence: TGTGCCAGCAGTTACTGGGACAGGGGCTACGAGCAGTACTTC.

This clone was counted only a few times. The J gene is TRBJ1-2, the V gene TRBV10-1, with D unclear. Germline CDR1 reads WNHNN; CDR2 reads SYGVQD (reference sequence). The CDR3 has 12 amino acids. The V end lost 2 bases, the J end lost 4 bases, and 5 bases lay between the germline ends. The CDR3 region has the DNA TGCGCCAGCAGTGAGACGGCCTATGGCTACACCTTC. Translation gives CASSETAYGYTF.

This chain links TRBV5-1 with TRBJ1-1; no clear D gene. Per the germline V gene, CDR1 is SGHRS and CDR2 is YFSETQ. Trimming took off 3 bases at V and 5 bases at J, with 14 bases between the two ends. The CDR3 length is 14 residues. This chain's CDR3 is CASSSMTGMTEAFF. The CDR3 region has the DNA TGCGCCAGCAGCTCAATGACGGGGATGACTGAAGCTTTCTTT.

V is TRBV5-5 and J is TRBJ1-1, with a weak D call TRBD1 (6 bases). This CDR3 contains 17 residues. Germline loops: CDR1 SGHKS, CDR2 YYEKEE (reference sequence). V lost 0 bases, J lost 0 bases, and 15 bases lay in between. The CDR3 DNA follows: TGTGCCAGCAGCTTGGTGGCAGGGGAGATTATGAACACTGAAGCTTTCTTT. Translation gives CASSLVAGEIMNTEAFF. Filled out from reference TRBV5-5 and TRBJ1-1, the complete variable domain reads DAGVTQSPTHLIKTRGQQVTLRCSPISGHKSVSWYQQVLGQGPQFIFQYYEKEERGRGNFPDRFSARQFPNYSSELNVNALLLGDSALYLCASSLVAGEIMNTEAFFGQGTRLTVV.